This T cell receptor beta chain is from a study of T cell changes during pregnancy in multiple sclerosis. The repertoire was sequenced with immunoSEQ multiplex PCR; TCRdb's copy has only in-frame clones and lacks some. The sample lists tens of thousands of clones, about 84% occurring once. The TCR was taken from a female donor with multiple sclerosis, enrolled in a pregnancy study. The sequences come from CD8+ T cells from peripheral blood mononuclear cells, collected after pregnancy.

CDR3 bases: TGTGCCAGCAGCGATACAGAGAACACTGAAGCTTTCTTT. Translation gives CASSDTENTEAFF. The V call is TRBV6-5, the J call TRBJ1-1, with no clear D. This CDR3 region has 13 residues. Trimming removed 6 bases from V and 1 base from J, with 9 bases in between. The germline V gene encodes CDR1 MNHEY and CDR2 SVGAGI.